Below, 19 T cell receptor beta chains from the same sample are listed, as sequenced in a study of CD8+CD57+ T cells in acquired aplastic anemia. Genomic DNA, serving as template, underwent TCR beta VDJ and CDR3 profiling. TCRdb independently ran MiXCR on the reads; one entry per CDR3 protein. The table shows 250,000 to 350,000 distinct CDR3 sequences, with approximately 56% occurring only once. Sequenced material: sorted CD4+, CD8+, or CD8+CD57+ T cells (not recorded which) from PBMCs. The receptors shown here come from a human donor with severe aplastic anemia or a healthy control (not recorded which).

This clonotype was found a few times. This rearrangement joins TRBV20-1 to TRBJ2-5; 10 bases are shared with TRBD2. The CDR3 runs to 14 residues. Germline lookup yields CDR1 DFQATT and CDR2 SNEGSKA (reference sequence). V dropped 0 bases and J dropped 4; count of bases not matched to a gene: 2. The CDR3 bases are TGCAGTGCTAGAGAACTAGCGGGGCCAGAGACCCAGTACTTC. Its translation: CSARELAGPETQYF.

The V and J genes are TRBV28 and TRBJ1-5; possible D gene TRBD1, 5 bases. Trimming took 5 bases from V and 3 from J, leaving 11 bases between them. The CDR3 extends over 14 amino acids. From germline, CDR1 is MDHEN and CDR2 SYDVKM. CDR3 bases: TGTGCCAGCAGTCTGGGACTGAACAATCAGCCCCAGCATTTT. Its translation is CASSLGLNNQPQHF. The variable domain in full, completed from reference TRBV28 and TRBJ1-5, reads DVKVTQSSRYLVKRTGEKVFLECVQDMDHENMFWYRQDPGLGLRLIYFSYDVKMKEKGDIPEGYSVSREKKERFSLILESASTNQTSMYLCASSLGLNNQPQHFGDGTRLSIL.

This clonotype was observed many times. V is TRBV3-1 and J is TRBJ1-1; D is unclear. V was clipped by 5 bases and J by 6 bases, with 10 bases between them. Germline CDR1 LGHDT, CDR2 YNNKEL (reference sequence). The CDR3 runs to 12 residues. CDR3 coding DNA: TGTGCCAGCAGCTCAGGTCCGGCTGAAGCTTTCTTT. It translates to CASSSGPAEAFF.

This chain connects TRBV24-1 to TRBJ2-1; D is perhaps TRBD1 (6 bases). Germline-derived CDR1 and CDR2 are KGHDR and SFDVKD. With 4 bases removed from V and 6 bases from J, the gap between germline ends came to 12 bases. This CDR3 contains 14 residues. The CDR3 here is CATSDVRGTNEQFF. The DNA of the CDR3 is TGTGCCACCAGTGACGTGAGGGGGACCAATGAGCAGTTCTTC.

In this sample, this clonotype turned up many times. The chain joins TRBV2 to TRBJ1-5; 7 nucleotides line up with TRBD1. This CDR3 comprises 18 residues. Germline lookup yields CDR1 SNHLY and CDR2 FYNNEI. Unmatched junction bases numbered 12, after V lost 4 bases and J lost 0 bases. This chain's CDR3 is CASSVPTGEVYSNQPQHF. In DNA form, the CDR3 reads TGTGCCAGCAGTGTCCCCACAGGGGAGGTATATAGCAATCAGCCCCAGCATTTT. Together with reference TRBV2 and TRBJ1-5, the CDR3 gives the full variable domain: EPEVTQTPSHQVTQMGQEVILRCVPISNHLYFYWYRQILGQKVEFLVSFYNNEISEKSEIFDDQFSVERPDGSNFTLKIRSTKLEDSAMYFCASSVPTGEVYSNQPQHFGDGTRLSIL.

The V and J genes are TRBV7-6 and TRBJ1-2; D is ambiguous. V was cut by 2 bases and J by 8 bases, with 18 bases left in between. The CDR3 runs to 15 residues. The germline CDR1 and CDR2 sequences are SGHVS and FNYEAQ. CDR3 in DNA: TGTGCCAGCAGCTTAATAGGCGGAGATGATAGCGGCTACACCTTC. Its protein product is CASSLIGGDDSGYTF.

The rearrangement uses TRBV7-9 and TRBJ2-7; D could derive from TRBD1 or TRBD2 (6 bases each). Deletions cut 9 bases from V and 5 bases from J, with 17 bases between. Germline V gene data show CDR1 as SEHNR and CDR2 as FQNEAQ (reference sequence). The CDR3 is 13 residues long. The CDR3 coding sequence is TGTGCCAGTAGTATAGAGGGGGGCAACGAGCAGTACTTC. The encoded protein is CASSIEGGNEQYF.

This clonotype has ten or more counts. This chain links TRBV15 with TRBJ2-7, with TRBD2 matching over 7 bases. CDR3 length: 14 amino acids. In germline, CDR1 is LNHNV, CDR2 YYDKDF (reference sequence). The ends lost 0 bases at V and 6 bases at J; junction bases unmatched: 5. The DNA of the CDR3 is TGTGCCACCAGCAGAGAGGGGGGAGGGCGCGAGCAGTACTTC. It is translated as CATSREGGGREQYF.

The chain is built from TRBV5-8 and TRBJ2-2; D remains ambiguous. The V end was cut by 0 bases, the J end by 0 bases, with 9 bases between. Germline loops: CDR1 SGHTS, CDR2 YDEGEE. This CDR3 contains 16 residues. The CDR3 region has the DNA TGTGCCAGCAGCTTGGAAGACGGCGCGAACACCGGGGAGCTGTTTTTT. This sequence encodes CASSLEDGANTGELFF.

The chain couples TRBV7-2 to TRBJ2-2; D is ambiguous. This CDR3 region has 13 residues. The V gene's germline CDR1 is SGHTA and CDR2 FQGNSA. The V and J ends lost 1 base and 4 bases respectively, with 4 bases between them. For the CDR3, the DNA is TGTGCCAGCAGCTTAGGATTCACCGGGGAGCTGTTTTTT. Amino acid sequence: CASSLGFTGELFF.

This clonotype has a count of ten or more. CDR3 nucleotide sequence: TGTGGAGCAGGGGACTCTGGAAACACCATATATTTT. Translating gives CGAGDSGNTIYF. V and J are TRBV12-3 or TRBV12-4 and TRBJ1-3, with TRBD1 as a possible D gene (6 bases). The CDR3 is 12 amino acids.

The rearrangement joins TRBV7-9 to TRBJ2-5; TRBD2 aligns across 8 bases. Per the germline V gene, CDR1 is SEHNR and CDR2 is FQNEAQ (reference sequence). CDR3 length: 13 amino acids. Unmatched junction bases numbered 3, after V lost 7 bases and J lost 2 bases. CDR3 sequence (DNA): TGTGCCAGCACTACTAGCGGACAAGAGACCCAGTACTTC. Encoded protein: CASTTSGQETQYF.

With regard to this clonotype: A much larger clone lies one base from this, so it may be a read error. Because it lacks the conserved phenylalanine or tryptophan at the end, this CDR3 is likely a read error. The chain combines TRBV7-2 with TRBJ2-7; unclear D gene. V was pared by 6 bases and J by 3 bases, with 6 bases between. Germline V gene lookup returns CDR1 SGHTA and CDR2 FQGNSA. The CDR3 covers 11 residues. DNA of the CDR3: TGTGCCAGCAGACAGAACTACGAGCAGTACCTC. Its protein is CASRQNYEQYL.

The chain employs TRBV5-4 and TRBJ1-4; 8 bases line up with TRBD1. This CDR3 is 14 amino acids long. The germline gives CDR1 SGHNT, CDR2 YYREEE (reference sequence). V gave up 4 bases and J gave up 7 bases; unmatched junction bases: 6. CDR3 sequence reads: CASSDRTGSEKLFF. The CDR3 region has the DNA TGTGCCAGCAGCGACAGGACAGGGTCTGAAAAACTGTTTTTT.

The CDR3 sequence is CASSLGLDEQFF. For the CDR3, the DNA is TGCGCCAGCAGCTTGGGTCTGGATGAGCAGTTCTTC. The chain couples TRBV5-1 to TRBJ2-1; D gene unclear. The CDR3 sequence is 12 residues long. V gave up 0 bases and J gave up 8 bases, with 6 bases separating them. Germline V gene lookup returns CDR1 SGHRS and CDR2 YFSETQ.

This clonotype was seen a handful of times. CDR3 in amino acids: CASVGTASTEAFF. For the CDR3, the DNA is TGTGCCAGCGTGGGGACAGCATCCACTGAAGCTTTCTTT. The chain joins TRBV2 to TRBJ1-1, with TRBD1 identical over 7 bases. The CDR3 is made up of 13 amino acids. Germline V lookup: CDR1 SNHLY, CDR2 FYNNEI. The V segment lost 8 bases and the J segment 4 bases; nucleotides outside the gene matches: 7.

This clonotype was observed a few times. The chain is built from TRBV20-1 and TRBJ1-6, with D unresolved. The CDR3 sequence is 15 residues long. Per the germline V gene, CDR1 is DFQATT and CDR2 is SNEGSKA (reference sequence). V gave up 1 base and J gave up 0 bases, with 7 bases separating them. This CDR3 reads CSARVQLSYNSPLHF. CDR3 nucleotide sequence: TGCAGTGCTAGAGTTCAGCTCTCCTATAATTCACCCCTCCACTTT.

Comments on this clonotype: A read error is likely, as this CDR3 ends without the conserved phenylalanine or tryptophan. This chain links TRBV7-6 with TRBJ1-6, with D possibly TRBD1 on 5 matching bases. V lost 2 bases and J lost 7, with 21 bases in between. Germline loops: CDR1 SGHVS, CDR2 FNYEAQ. The CDR3 is 18 amino acids. CDR3 residues: CASSLSPLQSGTNSPLHL. The CDR3 coding sequence is TGTGCCAGCAGCTTAAGCCCCCTGCAATCAGGGACCAATTCACCCCTCCACCTT.

A remark on this clonotype: An end of the junction does not agree with germline; a read error may underlie this. V is TRBV6-2 or TRBV6-3 and J is TRBJ1-2; D gene ambiguous. Germline CDR1 and CDR2: MNHEY and SVGEGT. The CDR3 is 14 residues long. The CDR3 spells CASSPLWQLSQGSF. In DNA, the CDR3 is TGTGCCAGCAGCCCTCTCTGGCAACTATCGCAAGGGTCCTTC.